The clone carrying this T cell receptor beta chain was found once. The donors were part of the validation cohort of fewer than 150 subjects. That cohort was separate from the first cohort, which comprised several hundred subjects. The CDR3 has 15 amino acids. The V and J ends lost 0 bases and 10 bases, in that order; junction bases with no gene match: 8. Germline CDR1 is SGHAT and CDR2 is FQNNGV. The table came from immunoSEQ multiplex PCR; TCRdb's copy has only in-frame clones and leaves some out. The sample holds roughly 260,000 clones, approximately 90% seen once. The data were obtained in a study of cytomegalovirus exposure and HLA in healthy donors. Overall study context: The same platform was used for the 120 or so validation repertoires as for the roughly 730 first-cohort repertoires, as reported in a later analysis.

The genes are TRBV11-2 and TRBJ2-1, with 8 bases identical to TRBD2. The sequence was collected from a man aged 18 to 35 in good health and CMV-seronegative. The sequenced material came from PBMCs. Here the CDR3 DNA reads TGTGCCAGCAGCTTAGAACGGGAGGGCCTAGGGGAGCAGTTCTTC. Translating it yields CASSLEREGLGEQFF.